This TCR beta chain was sequenced for a study of CD8+ T cells in alopecia areata. General study points: A large proportion of expanded lesional clones were detected persisting in scalp and blood during tofacitinib. One nonresponder makes the tie between baseline CD8+ expansion and response uncertain.

There are a few counts of this clone. Antigen unknown. V dropped 1 base and J dropped 4; count of bases not matched to a gene: 8. Per the germline V gene, CDR1 is SGHRS and CDR2 is YFSETQ. The CDR3 is 17 residues long. The treatment denotes: oral pan-JAK inhibitor, 5-10 mg twice daily. Specimens obtained from alopecia areata patients comprised lesional scalp punch biopsies and peripheral blood. Extracted from the samples, RNA was reverse transcribed into cDNA to serve as the sequencing template. Libraries were prepared by immunoSEQ multiplex PCR; TCRdb keeps only in-frame clonotypes and omits some of them. The data contain roughly 200,000 clones, about three fifths of them seen just once; the ten biggest clones take up around an eighth.

The V gene is TRBV5-1, the J gene TRBJ2-1; TRBD2 aligns across 10 bases. The TCR sequence derives from a human donor with alopecia areata. Sequences were derived from CD8+ T cells sorted from blood, sampled at week 24, from a patient treated with tofacitinib. CDR3 protein: CASSLRASGGAYNEQFF. The CDR3 DNA is TGCGCCAGCAGCTTGAGGGCTAGCGGGGGAGCATACAATGAGCAGTTCTTC.